This TCR beta chain derives from a study of CD8 T cells in Susac syndrome. Random hexamers primed reverse transcription of about 0.5 to 1 ug RNA. The TCR beta CDR3 was amplified by immunoSEQ multiplex PCR across 54 Vbeta, 13 Jbeta. MiXCR was run by TCRdb on the immunoSEQ multiplex PCR reads, yielding one entry per CDR3 protein. The table shows fewer than 150,000 distinct CDR3 sequences, with about 93% occurring only once. Healthy donors were controls matched for age and sex. The CD8+ and CD4+ T cells were isolated magnetically using a negative isolation approach, whereas the TEMRA cells were enriched by FACS. CDR1 and CDR2 (germline): MDHEN, SYDVKM. The CDR3 is 13 amino acids. V lost 7 bases and J 3 bases, leaving 10 bases between the germline ends. As concerns this clonotype: The antigen is not known.

General study findings and limits: Acknowledgment was made by the study that its TCR sequencing and HLA analysis involved a relatively small number of individuals.

The clonotype originates from a human donor in good health. Sequencing was done on a sample of CD8+ T cells from PBMCs. This chain connects TRBV28 to TRBJ2-1; a possible D gene is TRBD1 (7 bases). The chain's CDR3 is CASNQGGYNEQFF. The CDR3 bases are TGTGCCAGCAACCAGGGGGGCTACAATGAGCAGTTCTTC.